The present entry profiles one T cell receptor (beta chain) with its context. Researchers ran the PCR with 60 Vbeta and 13 Jbeta primers. Study processing details: Approximately 87 million unique TCR beta chains, 8.5 million to 14 million shared, were counted in a later analysis. TCRdb's table, derived via immunoSEQ multiplex PCR, lists solely in-frame clones and lacks some. V and J calls plus clone size are reproduced from that table; the DNA served to infer D and trimming. The data hold 150,000 to 200,000 clones, with more than 75% observed a single time. The source of the sample is a study of cytomegalovirus exposure and HLA in healthy donors. About the study: Earlier work reported approximately 110 million unique TCR beta sequences from about 170 million T cells. There were approximately 81 million unique TCRs (from HLA-typed donors) in an early data release.

This CDR3 is 17 amino acids long. From germline, CDR1 is LGHNA and CDR2 YNFKEQ. V lost 0 bases and J lost 5; bases outside the gene matches: 11. The origin of this receptor is a woman between 40 and 50 years old in good health and CMV-seronegative. Material: PBMCs. This chain joins TRBV4-2 and TRBJ2-5, with 8 bases identical to TRBD2. CDR3 sequence: CASSQDEAGEVGETQYF. CDR3 nucleotide sequence: TGTGCCAGCAGCCAAGATGAAGCGGGGGAGGTCGGGGAGACCCAGTACTTC.